This entry describes one T cell receptor beta chain. Its antigen is still unknown. The CDR3 totals 15 residues. Germline CDR1 LGHNA, CDR2 YNFKEQ. V was pared by 0 bases and J by 7 bases, with 15 bases between. The sample belongs to a study of cytomegalovirus exposure and HLA in healthy donors. General observations from the study: TCR beta sequences reportedly predicted most subjects' HLA-A and HLA-B alleles accurately.

60 Vbeta and 13 Jbeta primers were used in PCR. Assay used: immunoSEQ multiplex PCR; TCRdb lists only in-frame clones, some missing. The sample shows some 70,000 clones, roughly four fifths of them seen only once. V and J are TRBV4-2 and TRBJ1-2; D is perhaps TRBD1 (6 bases). The sample comprised PBMCs. The TCR was taken from a man aged 18 to 29 in good health and CMV-seronegative. The CDR3 here is CASSQDRGGEFGYTF. The CDR3 nucleotides read TGTGCCAGCAGCCAAGATCGGGGGGGCGAGTTTGGCTACACCTTC.